This TCR beta chain was obtained from a study of T cells in Graves' hyperthyroidism and ophthalmopathy. Points from the study as a whole: A model of 13 V-J features distinguished ophthalmopathy from stable hyperthyroidism. In the blood, most expanded thyroid clonotypes above 0.001 appeared as well.

This clonotype was observed a handful of times. As yet, its antigen is unknown. Uncontrolled infection, other autoimmune disease, pregnancy or lactation barred patients from enrollment. Template material for amplifying TCR beta CDR3 regions consisted of RNA transcripts. Carried out on the TCR CDR3, a first-round RT-PCR used the HTBI primer set. MiXCR was run by TCRdb on the multiplex PCR reads, yielding one entry per CDR3 protein. The data show more than 500,000 distinct CDR3 sequences, approximately 49% seen once. V was clipped by 6 bases and J by 8 bases, with 16 bases between them. The germline V gene has CDR1 SQVTM and CDR2 ANQGSEA. The CDR3 is 12 amino acids.

The gene calls are TRBV29-1 and TRBJ1-1; possible D gene TRBD1, 6 bases. This TCR came from an adult woman with Graves' disease, either hyperthyroidism or ophthalmopathy (not recorded which). The sample comprised peripheral blood or thyroid tissue (not recorded which). This CDR3 is CSVPAGVGEAFF. The CDR3 DNA is TGCAGCGTCCCCGCAGGGGTCGGCGAAGCTTTCTTT.